This T cell receptor beta chain originates from a study of OX40 agonist ivuxolimab in advanced cancers. About the research overall: It was ivuxolimab, an agonistic anti-OX40 (CD134) antibody, that patients were treated with. Findings of the study overall: Antigen specificity remained undetermined for the expanded peripheral T cells.

Regarding this clone: What it binds is not known.

A history of autoimmune disease or systemic immunosuppression excluded patients. Germline V gene data show CDR1 as GTSNPN and CDR2 as SVGIG (reference sequence). Trimming shortened V by 0 bases and J by 7 bases, and 13 bases separated the two germline ends. This CDR3 is built from 15 residues. Profiling relied on immunoSEQ multiplex PCR, and the TCRdb table lists in-frame clones only, not all of them. The sample consists of about 70,000 clones, about 82% of them appearing once. Material: CD4+ or CD8+ T cells sorted from blood, obtained in a trial of the OX40 agonist ivuxolimab. This sequence joins TRBV30 and TRBJ1-6; D perhaps matches TRBD1 (6 bases). The receptor's source is an adult with an advanced solid tumor such as melanoma, head and neck, liver or kidney cancer. In DNA form, the CDR3 reads TGTGCCTGGAGTGTCAAAGGGGGGGTCAATTCACCCCTCCACTTT. Amino acid sequence: CAWSVKGGVNSPLHF.